This T cell receptor beta chain originates from a study of cytomegalovirus exposure and HLA in healthy donors. PCR employed 60 Vbeta and 13 Jbeta primers. Profiling relied on immunoSEQ multiplex PCR, and the TCRdb table lists in-frame clones only, not all of them. The sample includes about 200,000 clones, over 75% of them seen just once. V was clipped by 1 base and J by 7 bases; unmatched bases: 8. CDR1 is LNHDA and CDR2 is SQIVND in the germline V gene (reference sequence). This CDR3 spans 17 amino acids. The sequence was collected from a young man in good health and CMV-seronegative. This chain joins TRBV19 and TRBJ1-6, with 9 bases identical to TRBD1. What was sequenced was PBMCs. Here the CDR3 DNA reads TGTGCCAGTAGTATAGGCCTAGTTGACAGGGGGAATTCACCCCTCCACTTT. Its protein is CASSIGLVDRGNSPLHF.